This is a list of T cell receptor beta chains from one sample in a study of T cells in localized non-small cell lung cancer. The protocol was immunoSEQ multiplex PCR, while the TCRdb copy is restricted to in-frame clones and leaves out a portion. In the table there are 50,000 to 75,000 clones, about 87% of which are singletons. The starting material was peripheral blood, obtained before any cancer treatment. These receptors all come from a man aged 35 to 70 with stage I squamous cell lung carcinoma. CDR3s include the opening cysteine and the closing phenylalanine or tryptophan. A D gene is named only where the DNA matches it firmly. Clone size is not always given. Where it is, it says once, few, many or a class for expanded clones.

>-|-|TRBV18|TRBJ2-6
TGTGCCAGCTCACCGCAGGGTGGATCTGGGGCCAACGTCCTGACTTTC
CASSPQGGSGANVLTF
>-|-|TRBV7-2|TRBJ2-6
TGTGCCAGCGTCGTCTCTCCTCTCTCTGGGGCCAACGTCCTGACTTTC
CASVVSPLSGANVLTF
>-|-|TRBV19|TRBJ1-5
TGTGCCAGTAGTCCGCGGACAGCTGATCAGCCCCAGCATTTT
CASSPRTADQPQHF
>-|-|TRBV7-7|TRBJ2-7
TGTGCTAGCAGCTTAGGGAGCGGGTCCTACGAGCAGTACTTC
CASSLGSGSYEQYF
>-|TRBD2|TRBV6-5|TRBJ2-7
TGTGCCAGCAGTTCCTTTCCGGGAGGGCCCTACGAGCAGTACTTC
CASSSFPGGPYEQYF
>few|TRBD1|TRBV4-2|TRBJ2-7
TGTGCCAGCAGCCAAGAACGGACAGGGGGCTCCTACGAGCAGTACTTC
CASSQERTGGSYEQYF
>-|-|TRBV5-1|TRBJ2-7
TGCGCCAGCAGCTTGTTTTGGGGGATCAACGAGCAGTACTTC
CASSLFWGINEQYF
>-|TRBD2|TRBV13|TRBJ2-3
TGTGCCAGCAGCTTAACTAGCGGGGGAAGCACAGATACGCAGTATTTT
CASSLTSGGSTDTQYF
>-|-|TRBV7-2|TRBJ2-7
TGTGCCAGCAGCTTGGGGGTCCAGTACGAGCAGTACTTC
CASSLGVQYEQYF
>-|-|TRBV5-1|TRBJ2-1
TGCGCCAGCAGCTTGAGTTCAGACACCTACAATGAGCAGTTCTTC
CASSLSSDTYNEQFF
>-|-|TRBV2|TRBJ1-5
TGTGCCAGCAGTGGATCAGGTTCAGATCAGCCCCAGCATTTT
CASSGSGSDQPQHF
>-|-|TRBV7-8|TRBJ2-2
TGTGCCAGCAGCTTAGCGGACACCTTCGGGGAGCTGTTTTTT
CASSLADTFGELFF
>-|TRBD2|TRBV27|TRBJ2-1
TGTGCCAGCAGTTTAAGACTAGCGGGAGGGGTTGAGCAGTTCTTC
CASSLRLAGGVEQFF
>-|TRBD2|TRBV10-3|TRBJ2-2
TGTGCCATCAGCTCACTAGCGGGAGCCGGCGGGGAGCTGTTTTTT
CAISSLAGAGGELFF
>few|-|TRBV7-9|TRBJ2-3
TGTGCCAGCAGCGCCTCGACAGATACGCAGTATTTT
CASSASTDTQYF
>-|TRBD2|TRBV7-2|TRBJ2-1
TGTGCCAGCAGCTTCCGGACTAGGGGGCAGTTCTTC
CASSFRTRGQFF
>-|TRBD2|TRBV11-2|TRBJ2-1
TGTGCCAGCAGCTCGCCGGGACTAGCCTCCTACAATGAGCAGTTCTTC
CASSSPGLASYNEQFF
>-|-|TRBV5-1|TRBJ2-1
TGCGCCAGCAGCGGCGCGGGGAGCGTCTCCTACAATGAGCAGTTCTTC
CASSGAGSVSYNEQFF
>-|-|TRBV7-2|TRBJ2-3
TGTGCCAGCAGCCCCGAGGGAGTTACGCAGTATTTT
CASSPEGVTQYF
>-|TRBD2|TRBV6-5|TRBJ2-1
TGTGCCAGCAAAACAAGCGGGGCCTCCTACAATGAGCAGTTCTTC
CASKTSGASYNEQFF
>-|-|TRBV11-3|TRBJ2-7
TGTGCCAGCAGCTTGGGACAAATCTACGAGCAGTACTTC
CASSLGQIYEQYF
>-|-|TRBV11-2|TRBJ2-7
TGTGCCAGCAGCTGGGTTCGGGGCAGATCCTACGAGCAGTACTTC
CASSWVRGRSYEQYF
>-|TRBD2|TRBV5-1|TRBJ2-7
TGCGCCAGCAGCGGTGGGACTAGCGGGAGGTTTTACGAGCAGTACTTC
CASSGGTSGRFYEQYF
>-|TRBD2|TRBV7-9|TRBJ2-1
TGTGCCAGCAGCTTTCTAGCGGGAGCCTACAATGAGCAGTTCTTC
CASSFLAGAYNEQFF
>-|-|TRBV6-1|TRBJ1-1
TGTGCCAGCGGGACGGACTTCATGAACACTGAAGCTTTCTTT
CASGTDFMNTEAFF
>-|-|TRBV28|TRBJ2-7
TGTGCCAGCAGCCGTGACAGCAGAACCTACGAGCAGTACTTC
CASSRDSRTYEQYF
>-|TRBD1|TRBV30|TRBJ2-6
TGTGCCTGGAGGACAGGGGCAGGGGCCAACGTCCTGACTTTC
CAWRTGAGANVLTF
>-|-|TRBV18|TRBJ2-7
TGTGCCAGCTCACCGTTTGCGGAATACGAGCAGTACTTC
CASSPFAEYEQYF
>-|TRBD1|TRBV9|TRBJ1-5
TGTGCCAGCAGCGCGGACAGGGGGAATCAGCCCCAGCATTTT
CASSADRGNQPQHF
>-|-|TRBV5-8|TRBJ1-5
TGTGCCAGCAGCTTGGACGGATATAGCAATCAGCCCCAGCATTTT
CASSLDGYSNQPQHF
>-|-|TRBV2|TRBJ1-6
TGTGCCAGCAGTGCACAGGGAAGCTCCTATAATTCACCCCTCCACTTT
CASSAQGSSYNSPLHF
>-|-|TRBV4-1|TRBJ1-1
TGCGCCAGCAGCCAAGAGGAATGGAGTGAAGCTTTCTTT
CASSQEEWSEAFF
>-|TRBD2|TRBV6-4|TRBJ2-1
TGTGCCAGCAGATCTAGCGGGACCAATGAGCAGTTCTTC
CASRSSGTNEQFF
>-|-|TRBV4-3|TRBJ2-1
TGCGCCAGCAGCCAAGTCGAATGGGACAATGAGCAGTTCTTC
CASSQVEWDNEQFF
>-|-|TRBV5-1|TRBJ2-1
TGCGCCAGCAGGGCAGGTTCCTACAATGAGCAGTTCTTC
CASRAGSYNEQFF
>-|-|TRBV7-9|TRBJ2-1
TGTGCCAGCAGCCCTTACAATGAGCAGTTCTTC
CASSPYNEQFF
>-|TRBD2|TRBV4-3|TRBJ2-3
TGCGCCAGCAGCCAAGACAAGCGGGACACAGATACGCAGTATTTT
CASSQDKRDTDTQYF
>few|TRBD1|TRBV11-2|TRBJ2-7
TGTGCCAGCAGCTTAGGGACAGGGCGTGAGCAGTACTTC
CASSLGTGREQYF
>-|-|TRBV19|TRBJ1-1
TGTGCCAGTAGTAGGCTGACTGAAGCTTTCTTT
CASSRLTEAFF
>-|-|TRBV27|TRBJ1-4
TGTGCCAGCAGTCACCTGACGGGGGGTAATGAAAAACTGTTTTTT
CASSHLTGGNEKLFF
>-|-|TRBV4-1|TRBJ2-1
TGCGCCAGCAGCCAAGAATCCCGGAGCGATAAGCAGTTCTTC
CASSQESRSDKQFF
>-|-|TRBV19|TRBJ2-3
TGTGCCAGTAGTCCCACAATTGCGTGGGGCATAAGCACAGATACGCAGTATTTT
CASSPTIAWGISTDTQYF
>-|TRBD2|TRBV6-1|TRBJ2-3
TGTGCCAGCAACGGGGGGGCAGGGAATACACTCTTT
CASNGGAGNTLF
>-|-|TRBV28|TRBJ2-1
TGTGCCAGCAGTTTATTTGTACACTACAATGAGCAGTTCTTC
CASSLFVHYNEQFF
>once|TRBD1|TRBV28|TRBJ1-5
TGTGCCAGCAGTTCCCAGGGGGCGACGAGCAATCAGCCCCAGCATTTT
CASSSQGATSNQPQHF
>-|-|TRBV5-6|TRBJ2-7
TGTGCCAGCAGTGAGGGCCTGCTTAAGCAGTACTTC
CASSEGLLKQYF
>-|-|TRBV5-1|TRBJ1-4
TGCGCCAGCAGCTTGGATACAGGGTACGGTGAAAAACTGTTTTTT
CASSLDTGYGEKLFF
>-|-|TRBV19|TRBJ1-1
TGTGCCAGTAGTATCCGGAACACTGAAGCTTTCTTT
CASSIRNTEAFF
>few|TRBD2|TRBV19|TRBJ2-1
TGTGCCAGTAGTATAACGGGAGGACGCTACAATGAGCAGTTCTTC
CASSITGGRYNEQFF
>few|-|TRBV2|TRBJ1-1
TGTGCCAGCAGGAGGGAGCCTGAAGCTTTCTTT
CASRREPEAFF
>-|TRBD2|TRBV4-3|TRBJ2-1
TGCGCCAGCAGCCAAGACAGGGCTAGCGGGAGGGGGAGGAATGAGCAGTTCTTC
CASSQDRASGRGRNEQFF
>once|-|TRBV19|TRBJ2-1
TGTGCCAGTAGTCCCTTTGGGGGAGAGTGGTACAATGAGCAGTTCTTC
CASSPFGGEWYNEQFF
>-|-|TRBV21-1|TRBJ1-2
TGTGCCAGCAGCAAAGCGGGACAGGGGTCCACATTCTACACCTTC
CASSKAGQGSTFYTF
>-|-|TRBV4-3|TRBJ2-3
TGCGCCAGCAGCCATTCCATCAGGGAGACAGATACGCAGTATTTT
CASSHSIRETDTQYF
>-|-|TRBV25-1|TRBJ2-1
TGTGCCAGCAGTGAATTCGGGGGTTCCTACAATGAGCAGTTCTTC
CASSEFGGSYNEQFF
>-|-|TRBV4-3|TRBJ1-1
TGCGCCAGCAGCAGAACAGGGATGAGTGGAGCTTTCTTT
CASSRTGMSGAFF
>-|-|TRBV19|TRBJ1-1
TGTGCCAGTAGGGCGCCAGGGGCGCATATGGACACTGAAGCTTTCTTT
CASRAPGAHMDTEAFF
>-|TRBD1|TRBV28|TRBJ1-3
TGTGCCAGCAGATCCGACAGGGTCCCAGGAAACACCATATATTTT
CASRSDRVPGNTIYF
>-|-|TRBV11-3|TRBJ1-3
TGTGCCAGCAGCTTAGGCAGACCCCACCCTGGAAACACCATATATTTT
CASSLGRPHPGNTIYF
>-|-|TRBV11-1|TRBJ1-1
TGTGCCAGCAGCTTGGACAGACTGAACACTGAAGCTTTCTTT
CASSLDRLNTEAFF